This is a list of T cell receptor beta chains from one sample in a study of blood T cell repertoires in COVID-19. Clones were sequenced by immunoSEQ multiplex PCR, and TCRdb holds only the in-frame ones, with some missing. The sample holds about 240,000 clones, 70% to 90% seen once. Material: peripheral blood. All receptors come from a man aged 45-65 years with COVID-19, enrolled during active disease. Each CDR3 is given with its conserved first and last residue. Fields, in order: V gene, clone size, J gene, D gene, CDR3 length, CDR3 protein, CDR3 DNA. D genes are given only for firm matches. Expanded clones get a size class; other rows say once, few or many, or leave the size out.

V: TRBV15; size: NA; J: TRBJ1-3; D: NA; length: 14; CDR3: CATSRDNSGNTIYF; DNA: TGTGCCACCAGCAGAGACAATTCTGGAAACACCATATATTTT
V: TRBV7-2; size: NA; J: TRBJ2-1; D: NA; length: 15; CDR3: CASSSELSSYNEQFF; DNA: TGTGCCAGCAGCTCTGAGCTTTCCTCCTACAATGAGCAGTTCTTC
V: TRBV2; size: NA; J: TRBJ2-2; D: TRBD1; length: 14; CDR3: CASRRGQVAGELFF; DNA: TGTGCCAGCAGGCGGGGACAGGTCGCCGGGGAGCTGTTTTTT
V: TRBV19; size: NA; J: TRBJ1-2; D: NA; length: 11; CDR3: CATKTGGGYTF; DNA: TGTGCCACTAAGACAGGCGGGGGCTACACCTTC
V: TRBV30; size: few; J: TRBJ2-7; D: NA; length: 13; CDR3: CAWSVSRVGEQYF; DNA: TGTGCCTGGAGTGTAAGCAGGGTCGGCGAGCAGTACTTC
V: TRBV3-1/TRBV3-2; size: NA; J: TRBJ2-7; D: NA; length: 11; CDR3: CASSHVYEQYF; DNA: TGTGCCAGCAGCCACGTTTACGAGCAGTACTTC
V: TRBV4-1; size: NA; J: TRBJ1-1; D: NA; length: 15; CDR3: CASSQNPQGNTEAFF; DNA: TGCGCCAGCAGCCAGAATCCTCAGGGGAATACTGAAGCTTTCTTT
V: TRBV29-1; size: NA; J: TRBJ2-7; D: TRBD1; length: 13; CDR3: CSVVAGGLYEQYF; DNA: TGCAGCGTTGTGGCAGGGGGCTTATACGAGCAGTACTTC
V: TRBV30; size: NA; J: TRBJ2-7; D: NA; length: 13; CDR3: CAWSVAMKREQYF; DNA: TGTGCCTGGAGTGTAGCGATGAAAAGGGAGCAGTACTTC
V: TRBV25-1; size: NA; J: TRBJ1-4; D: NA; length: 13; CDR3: CASSVPGREKLFF; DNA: TGTGCCAGCAGCGTCCCCGGTCGGGAAAAACTGTTTTTT
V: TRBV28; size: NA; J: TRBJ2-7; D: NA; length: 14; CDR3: CASRTPGQPYVQYF; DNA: TGTGCCAGCAGGACACCGGGACAACCCTACGTGCAGTACTTC
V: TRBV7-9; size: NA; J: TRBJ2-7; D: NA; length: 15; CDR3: CASSPGAVVSYEQYF; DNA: TGTGCCAGCAGCCCAGGAGCGGTAGTTTCCTACGAGCAGTACTTC
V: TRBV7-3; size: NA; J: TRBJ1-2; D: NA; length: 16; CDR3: CASSLTSGAPTYGYTF; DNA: TGTGCCAGCAGCTTAACGTCGGGTGCCCCTACCTATGGCTACACCTTC
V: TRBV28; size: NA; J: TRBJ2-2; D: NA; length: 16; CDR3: CASSRIPTTVTGELFF; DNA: TGTGCCAGCAGCCGAATTCCCACGACAGTCACCGGGGAGCTGTTTTTT
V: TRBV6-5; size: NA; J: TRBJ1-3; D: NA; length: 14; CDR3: CASRPGSAGNTIYF; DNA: TGTGCCAGCAGACCAGGGTCTGCGGGAAACACCATATATTTT
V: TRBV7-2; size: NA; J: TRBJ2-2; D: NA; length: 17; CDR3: CASSLLQGPKSTGELFF; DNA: TGTGCCAGCAGCTTATTGCAGGGCCCCAAAAGCACCGGGGAGCTGTTTTTT
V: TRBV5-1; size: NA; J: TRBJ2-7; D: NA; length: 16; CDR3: CASSPSPSAGIYEQYF; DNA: TGCGCCAGCAGCCCGTCACCGTCGGCAGGGATCTACGAGCAGTACTTC
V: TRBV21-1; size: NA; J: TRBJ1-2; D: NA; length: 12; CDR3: CARRGTEYGYTF; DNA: TGTGCCAGAAGGGGGACGGAGTATGGCTACACCTTC
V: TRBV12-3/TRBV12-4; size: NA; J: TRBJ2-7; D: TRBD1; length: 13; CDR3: CASRRDSSYEQYF; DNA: TGTGCCAGCAGGAGGGACAGCTCCTACGAGCAGTACTTC
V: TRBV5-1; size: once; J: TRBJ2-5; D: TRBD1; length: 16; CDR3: CASSLAVQGPQETQYF; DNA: TGCGCCAGCAGCTTGGCCGTACAGGGGCCCCAAGAGACCCAGTACTTC
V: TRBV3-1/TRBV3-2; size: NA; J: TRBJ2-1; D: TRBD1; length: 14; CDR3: CASSLWDRGNEQFF; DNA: TGTGCCAGCAGCCTTTGGGACAGAGGCAATGAGCAGTTCTTC
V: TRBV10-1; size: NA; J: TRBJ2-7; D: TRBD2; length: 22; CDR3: CASRRSGSRPGQDLRGASEQYF; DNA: TGCGCCAGCAGACGATCGGGCTCTCGGCCCGGCCAGGATTTGCGGGGGGCCTCCGAGCAGTACTTC